This T cell receptor beta chain was retrieved from a study of cytomegalovirus exposure and HLA in healthy donors. Study-wide points: The authors enumerated 150 to 200 TCR beta chains as linked to cytomegalovirus.

Researchers ran the PCR with 60 Vbeta and 13 Jbeta primers. Repertoires were generated with immunoSEQ multiplex PCR, while TCRdb's copy carries only in-frame clones and drops some. Here the sample spans 82,000 or so clones, around 74% being singletons. Concerning this clone itself: Antigen unknown.

Trimming pared 6 bases from V and 0 bases from J, leaving 12 bases between. The V gene's germline CDR1 is MDHEN and CDR2 SYDVKM. The CDR3 contains 15 residues. The source of this sequence is a woman aged 45-59 years in good health and CMV-seropositive. The gene calls are TRBV28 and TRBJ1-5; D remains unclear. Sample: PBMCs. CDR3 in amino acids: CASSLWSDSNQPQHF. In DNA form, the CDR3 reads TGTGCCAGCAGCTTGTGGAGTGATAGCAATCAGCCCCAGCATTTT.